These 20 T cell receptor beta chains came from one sample sequenced in a study of CD8+ T cells in alopecia areata. Extraction and reverse transcription of RNA yielded cDNA as the sequencing template. The data were produced by immunoSEQ multiplex PCR, yet TCRdb's version contains in-frame clones alone and is incomplete. This table has approximately 54,000 clones, almost 97% appearing once. The sample in question was CD8+ T cells sorted from blood, obtained at week 0. These receptors were taken from a human donor with alopecia areata.

This clone has a single count. V usage is TRBV5-1 and J usage is TRBJ2-5; unclear D gene. Trimming cost V 1 base and J 5 bases, with 12 bases left between them. This CDR3 contains 14 residues. Germline V gene sequence: CDR1 SGHRS, CDR2 YFSETQ. The CDR3, as DNA: TGCGCCAGCAGCTTGCCAGACCCGTTGGAGACCCAGTACTTC. Encoded protein: CASSLPDPLETQYF.

V usage is TRBV7-9 and J usage is TRBJ2-3; 8 bases agree with TRBD2. Germline CDR1 is SEHNR and CDR2 is FQNEAQ (reference sequence). This CDR3 contains 15 residues. The junction had 6 bases not matched to a gene; V was cut back by 5 bases and J by 2 bases. CDR3 in DNA: TGTGCCAGCAGCCCCACTAGCGGATACACAGATACGCAGTATTTT. Amino acid sequence: CASSPTSGYTDTQYF.

CDR3 DNA: TGCGCCAGCAGTGCAGGGGTTACCTACGAGCAGTACTTC. The encoded protein is CASSAGVTYEQYF. J is TRBJ2-7 and V is TRBV10-1, with a weak D call TRBD1 (6 bases). The CDR3 loop spans 13 amino acids. V lost 4 bases and J lost 2, with 9 bases in between. Per germline, CDR1 WNHNN and CDR2 SYGVQD (reference sequence).

V usage is TRBV13 and J usage is TRBJ2-2, with 12 bases lining up with TRBD2. V lost 4 bases, J lost 2 bases, and 5 bases stayed unmatched. Germline values: CDR1 PRHDT, CDR2 FYEKMQ (reference sequence). The CDR3 runs 17 residues. CDR3 loop: CASSSILAGGNTGELFF. For the CDR3, the DNA is TGTGCCAGCAGCTCAATACTAGCGGGGGGAAACACCGGGGAGCTGTTTTTT.

The rearrangement uses TRBV7-9 and TRBJ1-2; D possibly corresponds to TRBD1 (6 bases). The CDR3 spans 16 residues. CDR1 and CDR2 (germline): SEHNR, FQNEAQ (reference sequence). Trimming stripped 1 base from V and 13 bases from J, with 25 bases between. CDR3 sequence (DNA): TGTGCCAGCAGCTTAGTCCGGTTGGCAGGGGAACGGCTGGGCACCTTC. Encoded protein: CASSLVRLAGERLGTF.

The chain uses TRBV5-5 and TRBJ1-3, with D hard to call. Trimming cost V 0 bases and J 3 bases, with 10 bases left between them. This CDR3 is 15 amino acids long. Germline lookup yields CDR1 SGHKS and CDR2 YYEKEE (reference sequence). The CDR3 coding sequence is TGTGCCAGCAGCTTGGACCCGGGAAGTGGAAACACCATATATTTT. Its protein product is CASSLDPGSGNTIYF.

This chain connects TRBV27 to TRBJ1-1; D remains unclear. Per the germline V gene, CDR1 is MNHEY and CDR2 is SMNVEV (reference sequence). The length of the CDR3 is 13 residues. Trimming pared 2 bases from V and 1 base from J, leaving 5 bases between. The CDR3 here is CASSLGTNTEAFF. The CDR3 nucleotides read TGTGCCAGCAGTTTAGGCACGAACACTGAAGCTTTCTTT.

The chain links TRBV7-8 to TRBJ2-1; weak D call: TRBD2 (6 bases). The CDR3 runs to 15 residues. Germline lookup yields CDR1 SGHVS and CDR2 FQNEAQ. V was trimmed by 2 bases and J by 7 bases, leaving 15 bases between them. CDR3 coding DNA: TGTGCCAGCAGCTTACAGGCGGGGTCGCTGAATGAGCAGTTCTTC. Protein: CASSLQAGSLNEQFF.

V and J are TRBV21-1 and TRBJ2-4; no check of the table's D call, TRBD1, against the DNA was made. TRBV21-1 is a documented pseudogene. CDR3 length: 20 amino acids. This chain's CDR3 is CASSKNSGTIFGLAKNIQYF. DNA for the CDR3: TGTGCCAGCAGCAAAAACTCCGGGACAATCTTTGGACTAGCCAAAAACATTCAGTACTTC.

This clone was picked up one time. The rearrangement links TRBV7-2 to TRBJ2-2; either TRBD1 or TRBD2 may fit D (5 bases each). V shed 2 bases and J shed 0 bases, with 7 bases lying between them. The germline V gene encodes CDR1 SGHTA and CDR2 FQGNSA. This CDR3 is built from 15 residues. The CDR3 spells CASSLKGPNTGELFF. The CDR3 DNA follows: TGTGCCAGCAGCTTAAAGGGACCGAACACCGGGGAGCTGTTTTTT.

A word on this clone: Distinct nucleotide sequences in the sample also encode this CDR3. J is TRBJ2-2 and V is TRBV7-9; D not certain. The V gene's germline CDR1 is SEHNR and CDR2 FQNEAQ (reference sequence). CDR3 length: 11 amino acids. Trimming removed 2 bases from V and 5 bases from J, with 0 bases in between. CDR3 DNA sequence: TGTGCCAGCAGCTTAACCGGGGAGCTGTTTTTT. It specifies CASSLTGELFF.

Here the CDR3 reads CASSPWTSGVTDTQYF. CDR3 sequence (DNA): TGTGCCAGCAGCCCGTGGACTAGCGGGGTCACAGATACGCAGTATTTT. The V and J genes are TRBV7-9 and TRBJ2-3; 12 bases map to TRBD2. The CDR3 runs 16 residues. The junction had 5 bases not matched to a gene; V was cut back by 5 bases and J by 2 bases. CDR1 and CDR2 from the germline V gene are SEHNR and FQNEAQ (reference sequence).

This chain uses TRBV10-3 with TRBJ2-7; TRBD1 matches 7 bases. The CDR3 totals 16 residues. CDR1 and CDR2 from the germline V gene are ENHRY and SYGVKD. V trimming: 3 bases; J trimming: 2 bases; junction bases outside the gene matches: 10. The CDR3 loop is CAISEGRQGFTYEQYF. In nucleotides, the CDR3 is TGTGCCATCAGTGAAGGGCGACAGGGCTTCACCTACGAGCAGTACTTC.

The chain joins TRBV7-8 to TRBJ2-7, with TRBD1 identical over 8 bases. V shed 1 base, J shed 4 bases, and the junction held 3 bases outside the gene matches. Germline values: CDR1 SGHVS, CDR2 FQNEAQ. The CDR3 loop spans 14 amino acids. CDR3 amino acids: CASSLGDRKYEQYF. In DNA, the CDR3 is TGTGCCAGCAGCTTAGGGGACAGGAAGTACGAGCAGTACTTC.

V is TRBV5-1 and J is TRBJ2-5; no reliable D call. The ends were cut back, 2 bases at V and 4 bases at J, with 27 bases in the middle. CDR1 is SGHRS and CDR2 is YFSETQ in the germline V gene. CDR3 size: 19 residues. CDR3 protein: CASSLFEGSVDPLSETQYF. In DNA form, the CDR3 reads TGCGCCAGCAGCTTATTTGAAGGGTCGGTGGACCCCCTGTCAGAGACCCAGTACTTC.

DNA of the CDR3: TGCGCCAGCAGTCAATGGAACAGATACAATGAGCAGTTCTTC. Encoded protein: CASSQWNRYNEQFF. The V call is TRBV23-1, the J call TRBJ2-1; no clear D. TRBV23-1 is flagged as an ORF with uncertain function. V dropped 1 base and J dropped 4 bases, with 8 bases sitting between them. There are 14 residues in the CDR3.

The genes are TRBV11-3 and TRBJ2-5; TRBD2 agrees at 7 bases. The trim removed 3 bases at V and 4 bases at J, leaving 5 bases unmatched. The CDR3 contains 14 residues. Germline-derived CDR1 and CDR2 are SGHNT and YENEEA. CDR3 nucleotide sequence: TGTGCCAGCAGCTTTCAAGGGGAGGGAGAGACCCAGTACTTC. Its protein is CASSFQGEGETQYF. The complete variable domain, with remaining parts taken from reference TRBV11-3 and TRBJ2-5, reads EAGVVQSPRYKIIEKKQPVAFWCNPISGHNTLYWYLQNLGQGPELLIRYENEEAVDDSQLPKDRFSAERLKGVDSTLKIQPAELGDSAVYLCASSFQGEGETQYFGPGTRLLVL.

The rearrangement links TRBV4-1 to TRBJ2-1; D assignment may be TRBD1 or TRBD2 (6 bases each). The CDR3 length is 17 residues. The ends were cut back, 0 bases at V and 1 base at J, with 13 bases in the middle. CDR1 and CDR2 (germline): MGHRA, YSYEKL. The CDR3 spells CASSQDVRRGSYNEQFF. CDR3 sequence (DNA): TGCGCCAGCAGCCAAGACGTCCGGAGGGGGTCCTACAATGAGCAGTTCTTC.

In its sample, this clone was seen a few times. The chain employs TRBV29-1 and TRBJ2-7; 10 bases line up with TRBD1. V lost 6 bases, J lost 2 bases, and 4 bases stayed unmatched. Germline V gene data show CDR1 as SQVTM and CDR2 as ANQGSEA. The CDR3 is 13 residues long. The CDR3 loop is CSVGTGDTYEQYF. In DNA form, the CDR3 reads TGCAGCGTAGGGACAGGGGATACCTACGAGCAGTACTTC.

The J gene is TRBJ2-3, the V gene TRBV6-5; the D gene could be TRBD1 or TRBD2 (5 bases each). CDR1 MNHEY and CDR2 SVGAGI come from the germline V gene. The CDR3 contains 15 residues. V gave up 5 bases and J gave up 3 bases, with 15 bases separating them. For the CDR3, the DNA is TGTGCCAGCAGTCCCTCCTTTGGGGGTACAGATACGCAGTATTTT. This codes for CASSPSFGGTDTQYF.